Below are 19 T cell receptor beta chains sequenced from a single sample in a study of T cell responses to AZD1222 COVID-19 vaccine (dated by TCRdb to about 2021). Library preparation employed the immunoSEQ multiplex PCR assay. TCRdb carries this immuneACCESS record with in-frame sequences only. Its versions omit some clonotypes, under half of them owing to an unresolved V gene in the studies checked, with the rest unexplained. The sample's clone listing holds around 150,000 clones. In total, the top ten clones hold about 2.3% of the sample. In light of the paper, this sample's time point label describes: baseline before first vaccination. The sequenced material came from peripheral blood. The receptors come from an adult in good health.

The chain uses TRBV6-1 and TRBJ2-3; the D is unclear. The V and J ends lost 1 base and 3 bases respectively, with 5 bases between them. The CDR3 has 13 residues. The V gene's germline CDR1 is MNHNS and CDR2 SASEGT. As DNA, the CDR3 is TGTGCCAGCAGTGAAGTTGGGACAGATACGCAGTATTTT. Amino acid sequence: CASSEVGTDTQYF.

The J gene is TRBJ1-6, the V gene TRBV3-1 (or the pseudogene TRBV3-2); 9 bases map to TRBD1. Germline CDR1 is LGHDT and CDR2 is YNNKEL (reference sequence). The CDR3 covers 15 residues. V was pared by 2 bases and J by 6 bases, with 2 bases of the junction left unmatched. CDR3 nucleotide sequence: TGTGCCAGCAGCCAAATGGACAGGGGTAATTCACCCCTCCACTTT. This codes for CASSQMDRGNSPLHF.

The V and J genes are TRBV5-1 and TRBJ2-1, with D possibly being TRBD1 or TRBD2 (7 bases each). The germline CDR1 and CDR2 sequences are SGHRS and YFSETQ. There are 17 residues in the CDR3. Trimming cost V 6 bases and J 5 bases, with 24 bases left between them. CDR3 residues: CASTQGGQGGRNNEQFF. The CDR3 coding sequence is TGCGCCAGCACCCAAGGGGGTCAGGGGGGGCGAAACAATGAGCAGTTCTTC.

The chain uses TRBV5-4 and TRBJ2-3; TRBD1 might be the D (6 bases). The CDR3 runs to 15 residues. The V end was cut by 3 bases, the J end by 2 bases, with 13 bases between. Per germline, CDR1 SGHNT and CDR2 YYREEE (reference sequence). CDR3 coding DNA: TGTGCCAGCAGCTCCCCGGGACAACTCACAGATACGCAGTATTTT. Its protein is CASSSPGQLTDTQYF.

The chain couples TRBV3-1 (or the pseudogene TRBV3-2) to TRBJ1-2; TRBD1 matches 10 bases. The CDR3 contains 17 residues. Germline V gene data show CDR1 as LGHDT and CDR2 as YNNKEL (reference sequence). V was pared by 1 base and J by 8 bases, with 13 bases of the junction left unmatched. CDR3 coding DNA: TGTGCCAGCAGCCAAGTTAAGGGACAGGGGAACCCTTGGGGCTACACCTTC. This translates into CASSQVKGQGNPWGYTF.

V gene TRBV2 combines with J gene TRBJ1-5; D may be TRBD1 (5 bases). The CDR3 has 15 residues. CDR1 and CDR2 from the germline V gene are SNHLY and FYNNEI. Trimming shortened V by 6 bases and J by 0 bases, and 12 bases separated the two germline ends. CDR3 region: CASSPQGFSNQPQHF. CDR3 in DNA: TGTGCCAGCAGCCCCCAGGGTTTTAGCAATCAGCCCCAGCATTTT.

This chain joins TRBV28 and TRBJ1-6, with D unresolved. V was cut by 2 bases and J by 3 bases, with 2 bases left in between. From germline, CDR1 is MDHEN and CDR2 SYDVKM. The CDR3 has 13 amino acids. The CDR3 DNA reads TGTGCCAGCAGTTTAATCTATAATTCACCCCTCCACTTT. Encoded protein: CASSLIYNSPLHF. The whole variable domain, remainder taken from reference TRBV28 and TRBJ1-6, is DVKVTQSSRYLVKRTGEKVFLECVQDMDHENMFWYRQDPGLGLRLIYFSYDVKMKEKGDIPEGYSVSREKKERFSLILESASTNQTSMYLCASSLIYNSPLHFGNGTRLTVT.

The rearrangement joins TRBV19 to TRBJ2-1, with D hard to call. Germline V gives CDR1 LNHDA, CDR2 SQIVND (reference sequence). The V and J ends lost 0 bases and 1 base respectively, with 13 bases between them. The CDR3 runs 17 residues. The CDR3 DNA is TGTGCCAGTAGTATAGATTTTGGCACCCGTTCCTACAATGAGCAGTTCTTC. Its protein product is CASSIDFGTRSYNEQFF.

The chain carries TRBV6-5 and TRBJ2-7; TRBD1 matches 10 bases. Germline trimming cut 7 bases from V and 6 bases from J; bases unmatched to any gene: 9. This CDR3 is 14 amino acids long. Germline assignment: CDR1 MNHEY and CDR2 SVGAGI. The CDR3 nucleotides are TGTGCCAGCACCAAGACAGGGGGCGGAGGCGAGCAGTACTTC. As protein: CASTKTGGGGEQYF.

V and J are TRBV5-1 and TRBJ2-7; D uncertain. The ends were cut back, 5 bases at V and 0 bases at J, with 12 bases in the middle. CDR1 is SGHRS, CDR2 YFSETQ, per germline. The CDR3 is 14 amino acids. As DNA, the CDR3 is TGCGCCAGCAGGCCGCAGTCCAGCTCCTACGAGCAGTACTTC. Its protein product is CASRPQSSSYEQYF. The entire variable domain, with the rest obtained from reference TRBV5-1 and TRBJ2-7, is as follows: KAGVTQTPRYLIKTRGQQVTLSCSPISGHRSVSWYQQTPGQGLQFLFEYFSETQRNKGNFPGRFSGRQFSNSRSEMNVSTLELGDSALYLCASRPQSSSYEQYFGPGTRLTVT.

The chain joins TRBV4-1 to TRBJ1-3; possible D gene TRBD1, 6 bases. V was trimmed by 0 bases and J by 0 bases, leaving 15 bases between them. The CDR3 consists of 18 residues. CDR1 is MGHRA, CDR2 YSYEKL, per germline. The CDR3 protein is CASSQELRQVLSGNTIYF. For the CDR3, the DNA is TGCGCCAGCAGCCAAGAACTCCGACAGGTCCTCTCTGGAAACACCATATATTTT.

This chain's CDR3 is CASSKAGRAAGNQPQHF. The CDR3 coding sequence is TGTGCCAGCAGCAAAGCTGGCAGGGCGGCGGGCAATCAGCCCCAGCATTTT. The genes are TRBV21-1 and TRBJ1-5; the table's D call of TRBD1 was not tested on the DNA. TRBV21-1 is reported as a pseudogene. This CDR3 is 17 amino acids long.

This sequence joins TRBV19 and TRBJ1-2; 8 bases line up with TRBD1. The length of the CDR3 is 14 residues. Trimming at V came to 4 bases and at J to 8 bases, leaving 9 bases not matched to a gene. Germline loops: CDR1 LNHDA, CDR2 SQIVND (reference sequence). The CDR3 bases are TGTGCCAGTAGTAATTCACAGGGGGTAGAAGGCTACACCTTC. It yields the protein CASSNSQGVEGYTF.

Details on this clone: This sample also contains other DNA sequences that code for the same CDR3. V and J are TRBV18 and TRBJ1-5; the D is unclear. Germline V gene sequence: CDR1 KGHSH, CDR2 LQKENI. The CDR3 is made up of 13 amino acids. The V end lost 1 base, the J end lost 5 bases, and 6 bases lay between the germline ends. CDR3 sequence (DNA): TGTGCCAGCTCACCACGGGTGGATCAGCCCCAGCATTTT. As protein: CASSPRVDQPQHF.

V usage is TRBV20-1 and J usage is TRBJ2-1, with 9 nucleotides matching TRBD2. The CDR3 runs to 16 residues. Germline CDR1 and CDR2: DFQATT and SNEGSKA (reference sequence). V dropped 3 bases and J dropped 0; count of bases not matched to a gene: 6. The CDR3 is CSASDPLAGSYNEQFF. In DNA, the CDR3 is TGCAGTGCTAGTGACCCACTAGCGGGCTCCTACAATGAGCAGTTCTTC.

The chain has TRBV7-2 and TRBJ2-5, with 7 bases lining up with TRBD1. V was pared by 3 bases and J by 2 bases, with 3 bases of the junction left unmatched. The CDR3 has 14 amino acids. In germline, CDR1 is SGHTA, CDR2 FQGNSA. In DNA form, the CDR3 reads TGTGCCAGCAGCTTTAGGGGGCTACAAGAGACCCAGTACTTC. This gives the protein CASSFRGLQETQYF.

The chain is built from TRBV28 and TRBJ1-2; 10 bases match TRBD1. CDR3 size: 13 residues. Unmatched junction bases numbered 0, after V lost 6 bases and J lost 2 bases. Germline V gene sequence: CDR1 MDHEN, CDR2 SYDVKM. CDR3 nucleotide sequence: TGTGCCAGCAGGGGACAGGGGAACTATGGCTACACCTTC. Translated, it gives CASRGQGNYGYTF.

The rearrangement uses TRBV7-8 and TRBJ2-2, with TRBD2 matching 8 bases. CDR1 is SGHVS, CDR2 FQNEAQ, per germline. The CDR3 has 15 amino acids. After removal of 1 base from V and 6 bases from J, the junction contained 4 bases not matched to a gene. CDR3 loop: CASSLVGGASGELFF. In nucleotides, the CDR3 is TGTGCCAGCAGCTTAGTCGGGGGGGCCTCCGGGGAGCTGTTTTTT.

The chain carries TRBV19 and TRBJ1-2; possibly TRBD1 for D (6 bases). The V gene lost 1 base and the J gene lost 2 bases, with 8 bases spanning the gap. This CDR3 has 14 amino acids. Germline V lookup: CDR1 LNHDA, CDR2 SQIVND (reference sequence). This chain's CDR3 is CASSIGQVNYGYTF. The CDR3 nucleotides read TGTGCCAGTAGTATAGGACAGGTCAACTATGGCTACACCTTC.